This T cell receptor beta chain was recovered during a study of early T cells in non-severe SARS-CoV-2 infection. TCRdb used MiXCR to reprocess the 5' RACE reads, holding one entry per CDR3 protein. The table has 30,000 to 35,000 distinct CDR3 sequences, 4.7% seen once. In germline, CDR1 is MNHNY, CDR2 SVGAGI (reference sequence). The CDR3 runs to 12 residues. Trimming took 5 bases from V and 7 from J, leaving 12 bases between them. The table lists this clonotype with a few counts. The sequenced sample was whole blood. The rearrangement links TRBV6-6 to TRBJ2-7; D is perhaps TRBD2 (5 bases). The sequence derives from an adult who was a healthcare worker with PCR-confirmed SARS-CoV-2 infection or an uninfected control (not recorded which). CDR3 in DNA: TGTGCCAGCAGTCTATCGGACTGGGAGCAGTACTTC. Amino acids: CASSLSDWEQYF.